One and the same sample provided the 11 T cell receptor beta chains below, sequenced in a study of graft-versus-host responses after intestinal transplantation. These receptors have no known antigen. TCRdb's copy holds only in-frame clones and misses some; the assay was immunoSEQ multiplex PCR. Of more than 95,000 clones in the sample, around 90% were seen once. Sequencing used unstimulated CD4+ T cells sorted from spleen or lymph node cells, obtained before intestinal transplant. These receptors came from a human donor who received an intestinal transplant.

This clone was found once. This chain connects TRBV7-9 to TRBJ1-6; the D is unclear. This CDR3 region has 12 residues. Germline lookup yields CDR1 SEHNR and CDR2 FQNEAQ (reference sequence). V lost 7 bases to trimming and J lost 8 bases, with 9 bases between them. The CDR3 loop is CASTEEDSPLHF. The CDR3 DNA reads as TGTGCCAGCACCGAAGAGGATTCACCCCTCCACTTT.

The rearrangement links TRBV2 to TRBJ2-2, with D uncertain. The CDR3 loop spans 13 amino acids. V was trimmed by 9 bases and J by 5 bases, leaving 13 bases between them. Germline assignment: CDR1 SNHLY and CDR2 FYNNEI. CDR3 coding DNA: TGTGCCAGTGGCTCTCAACAAACCGGGGAGCTGTTTTTT. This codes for CASGSQQTGELFF.

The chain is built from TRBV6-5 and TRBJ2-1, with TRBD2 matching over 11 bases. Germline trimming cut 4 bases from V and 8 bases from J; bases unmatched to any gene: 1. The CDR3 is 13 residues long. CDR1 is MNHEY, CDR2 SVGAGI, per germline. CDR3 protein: CASSLAGGDEQFF. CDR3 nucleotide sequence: TGTGCCAGCAGTTTAGCGGGAGGGGATGAGCAGTTCTTC.

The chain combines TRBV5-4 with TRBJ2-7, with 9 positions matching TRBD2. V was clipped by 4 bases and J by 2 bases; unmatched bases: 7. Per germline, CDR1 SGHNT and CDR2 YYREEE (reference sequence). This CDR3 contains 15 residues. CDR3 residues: CASSIQGLAPYEQYF. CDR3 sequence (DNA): TGTGCCAGCAGCATCCAGGGACTAGCTCCCTACGAGCAGTACTTC.

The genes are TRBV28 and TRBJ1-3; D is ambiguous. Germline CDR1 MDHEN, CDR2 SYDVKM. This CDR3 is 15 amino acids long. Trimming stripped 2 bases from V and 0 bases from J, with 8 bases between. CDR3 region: CASSLIANSGNTIYF. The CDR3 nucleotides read TGTGCCAGCAGTTTAATCGCGAACTCTGGAAACACCATATATTTT. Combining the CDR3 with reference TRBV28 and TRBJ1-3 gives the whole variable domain DVKVTQSSRYLVKRTGEKVFLECVQDMDHENMFWYRQDPGLGLRLIYFSYDVKMKEKGDIPEGYSVSREKKERFSLILESASTNQTSMYLCASSLIANSGNTIYFGEGSWLTVV.

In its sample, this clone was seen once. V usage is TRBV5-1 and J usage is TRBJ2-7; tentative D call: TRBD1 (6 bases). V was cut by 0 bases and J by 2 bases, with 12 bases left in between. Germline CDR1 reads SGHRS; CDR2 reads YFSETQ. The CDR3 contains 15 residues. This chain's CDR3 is CASSLGAGVTYEQYF. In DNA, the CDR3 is TGCGCCAGCAGCTTGGGGGCAGGGGTCACCTACGAGCAGTACTTC. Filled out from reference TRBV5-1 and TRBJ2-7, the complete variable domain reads KAGVTQTPRYLIKTRGQQVTLSCSPISGHRSVSWYQQTPGQGLQFLFEYFSETQRNKGNFPGRFSGRQFSNSRSEMNVSTLELGDSALYLCASSLGAGVTYEQYFGPGTRLTVT.

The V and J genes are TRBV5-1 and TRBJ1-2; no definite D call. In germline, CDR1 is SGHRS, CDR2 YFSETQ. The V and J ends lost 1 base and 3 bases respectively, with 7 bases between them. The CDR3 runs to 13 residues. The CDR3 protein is CASSLFPDYGYTF. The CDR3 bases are TGCGCCAGCAGCTTGTTTCCCGACTATGGCTACACCTTC.

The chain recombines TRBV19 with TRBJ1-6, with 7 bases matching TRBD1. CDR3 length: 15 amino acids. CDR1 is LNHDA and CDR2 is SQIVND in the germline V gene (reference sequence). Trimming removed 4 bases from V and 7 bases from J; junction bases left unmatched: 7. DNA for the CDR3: TGTGCCAGTAGTACCCAGGGGGTTCTCAATTCACCCCTCCACTTT. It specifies CASSTQGVLNSPLHF.

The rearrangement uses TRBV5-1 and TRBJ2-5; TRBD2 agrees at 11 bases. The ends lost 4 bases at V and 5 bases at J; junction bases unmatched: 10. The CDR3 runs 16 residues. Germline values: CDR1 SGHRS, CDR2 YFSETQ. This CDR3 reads CASSLIAGGLTETQYF. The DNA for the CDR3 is TGCGCCAGCAGCCTAATAGCGGGAGGGCTGACGGAGACCCAGTACTTC. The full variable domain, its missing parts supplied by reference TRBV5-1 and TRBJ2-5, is KAGVTQTPRYLIKTRGQQVTLSCSPISGHRSVSWYQQTPGQGLQFLFEYFSETQRNKGNFPGRFSGRQFSNSRSEMNVSTLELGDSALYLCASSLIAGGLTETQYFGPGTRLLVL.

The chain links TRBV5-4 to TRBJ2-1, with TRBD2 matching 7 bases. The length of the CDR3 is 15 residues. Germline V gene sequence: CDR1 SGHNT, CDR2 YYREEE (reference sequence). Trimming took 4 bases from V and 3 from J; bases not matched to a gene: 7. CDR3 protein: CASSLRGSNYNEQFF. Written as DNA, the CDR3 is TGTGCCAGCAGCCTCCGCGGGAGTAACTACAATGAGCAGTTCTTC.

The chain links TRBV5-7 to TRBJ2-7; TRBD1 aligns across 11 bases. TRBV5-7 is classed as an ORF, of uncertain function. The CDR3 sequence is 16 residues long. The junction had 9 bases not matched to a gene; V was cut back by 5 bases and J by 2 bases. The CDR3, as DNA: TGTGCCAGCAGTCATTGGCTGGGACAGGGGGCCTACGAGCAGTACTTC. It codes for CASSHWLGQGAYEQYF.